These 32 T cell receptor beta chains came from one sample sequenced in a study of siplizumab effects on memory and regulatory T cells. TCRdb keeps only in-frame clones here, not all; method: immunoSEQ multiplex PCR. Of about 91,000 clones listed, around 95% are singletons. The specimen sequenced was naive CD4+ T cells sorted from blood. The receptors here all came from a human donor in good health.

The chain links TRBV18 to TRBJ2-7; tentatively, D is TRBD1 (6 bases). V lost 3 bases and J 0 bases, leaving 9 bases between the germline ends. CDR3 size: 14 residues. The germline gives CDR1 KGHSH, CDR2 LQKENI. CDR3 nucleotide sequence: TGTGCCAGCTCACCCACAGGGACCTCCTACGAGCAGTACTTC. Translated, it gives CASSPTGTSYEQYF.

CDR3 sequence reads: CASSPFYTPGAEAFF. DNA for the CDR3: TGTGCCAGCTCACCGTTCTATACCCCTGGCGCTGAAGCTTTCTTT. This chain uses TRBV18 with TRBJ1-1; D is uncertain. Germline CDR1 and CDR2: KGHSH and LQKENI. This CDR3 contains 15 residues. V was shortened by 3 bases and J by 6 bases, with 17 bases between the two germline ends.

The chain links TRBV7-3 to TRBJ2-1; 14 bases are shared with TRBD2. After removal of 1 base from V and 0 bases from J, the junction contained 11 bases not matched to a gene. This CDR3 contains 21 residues. CDR1 and CDR2 (germline): SGHTA, FQGTGA. CDR3 coding DNA: TGTGCCAGCAGCTTAAGGGCGCTTTGGACTAGCGGGGGGACCTCCTACAATGAGCAGTTCTTC. Translated, it gives CASSLRALWTSGGTSYNEQFF.

The chain employs TRBV10-3 and TRBJ2-7; D not resolved. CDR3 length: 15 residues. CDR1 is ENHRY and CDR2 is SYGVKD in the germline V gene. Trimming took off 2 bases at V and 1 base at J, with 12 bases between the two ends. The CDR3 DNA reads as TGTGCCATCAGTGAGCTTACGTACCGATCCTACGAGCAGTACTTC. It yields the protein CAISELTYRSYEQYF.

J is TRBJ1-6 and V is TRBV6-1; TRBD1 might be the D (5 bases). V lost 3 bases and J 7 bases, leaving 19 bases between the germline ends. This CDR3 has 17 residues. Germline loops: CDR1 MNHNS, CDR2 SASEGT. CDR3 bases: TGTGCCAGCAGTGACAGACCGTCCGGGACGGGAAATTCACCCCTCCACTTT. Amino acid sequence: CASSDRPSGTGNSPLHF.

V is TRBV5-1 and J is TRBJ2-6; D not resolved. The germline gives CDR1 SGHRS, CDR2 YFSETQ. The length of the CDR3 is 15 residues. The V end was cut by 1 base, the J end by 2 bases, with 7 bases between. CDR3 nucleotide sequence: TGCGCCAGCAGCTTGCTAACAACTGGGGCCAACGTCCTGACTTTC. As protein: CASSLLTTGANVLTF.

The rearrangement uses TRBV18 and TRBJ1-2; the match to TRBD1 covers 8 bases. Unmatched junction bases numbered 6, after V lost 0 bases and J lost 6 bases. This CDR3 region has 15 residues. Germline V CDR1 and CDR2: KGHSH, LQKENI. The CDR3 DNA is TGTGCCAGCTCACCACCAGTCCCAGGGGGCGATGGCTACACCTTC. As protein: CASSPPVPGGDGYTF.

The rearrangement uses TRBV28 and TRBJ2-5; 8 positions match TRBD1. The trim removed 2 bases at V and 0 bases at J, leaving 5 bases unmatched. Germline V gene lookup returns CDR1 MDHEN and CDR2 SYDVKM. The length of the CDR3 is 16 residues. This CDR3 reads CASSLRGTGDQETQYF. CDR3 bases: TGTGCCAGCAGTTTACGCGGGACAGGTGACCAAGAGACCCAGTACTTC.

The chain uses TRBV5-6 and TRBJ1-5; tentatively, D is TRBD1 (6 bases). The CDR3 is 14 residues long. With 3 bases removed from V and 5 bases from J, the gap between germline ends came to 12 bases. CDR1 is SGHDT, CDR2 YYEEEE, per germline. The CDR3 loop is CASSSGQYHQPQHF. CDR3 DNA sequence: TGTGCCAGCAGCTCAGGACAGTATCATCAGCCCCAGCATTTT. Looking up the rest from reference TRBV5-6 and TRBJ1-5 gives the full variable domain: DAGVTQSPTHLIKTRGQQVTLRCSPKSGHDTVSWYQQALGQGPQFIFQYYEEEERQRGNFPDRFSGHQFPNYSSELNVNALLLGDSALYLCASSSGQYHQPQHFGDGTRLSIL.

The V call is TRBV7-2, the J call TRBJ2-5, with 11 bases identical to TRBD2. V dropped 6 bases and J dropped 5; count of bases not matched to a gene: 11. This CDR3 spans 16 amino acids. From germline, CDR1 is SGHTA and CDR2 FQGNSA. The CDR3, as DNA: TGTGCCAGCAGTCCATTAGCGGGGGGGCCCAGGGAGACCCAGTACTTC. Amino acids: CASSPLAGGPRETQYF.

The chain combines TRBV7-2 with TRBJ1-3; no firm D call. This CDR3 contains 15 residues. V was shortened by 8 bases and J by 0 bases, with 14 bases between the two germline ends. Germline V CDR1 and CDR2: SGHTA, FQGNSA. Here the CDR3 DNA reads TGTGCCAGCGGAGTCGATGGACGCTCTGGAAACACCATATATTTT. It translates to CASGVDGRSGNTIYF.

This clone has a single count. The chain links TRBV18 to TRBJ2-5; D may be TRBD2 (7 bases). V was pared by 3 bases and J by 4 bases, with 15 bases between. Per germline, CDR1 KGHSH and CDR2 LQKENI. This CDR3 is 15 amino acids long. CDR3 nucleotides: TGTGCCAGCTCACCTCTCCCGGGGGGCGGAGAGACCCAGTACTTC. It encodes CASSPLPGGGETQYF.

The chain employs TRBV10-3 and TRBJ2-3, with unresolved D. Trimming took off 3 bases at V and 3 bases at J, with 13 bases between the two ends. The CDR3 covers 15 residues. CDR1 ENHRY and CDR2 SYGVKD come from the germline V gene. CDR3 amino acids: CAISDSPGRTDTQYF. Written as DNA, the CDR3 is TGTGCCATCAGTGACTCCCCCGGAAGGACAGATACGCAGTATTTT.

The chain combines TRBV2 with TRBJ1-2; D uncertain. Trimming removed 6 bases from V and 0 bases from J, with 8 bases in between. CDR3 length equals 13 residues. In germline, CDR1 is SNHLY, CDR2 FYNNEI. CDR3 residues: CASSGRTNYGYTF. In DNA, the CDR3 is TGTGCCAGCAGCGGACGGACTAACTATGGCTACACCTTC. The full variable domain, with the rest looked up from reference TRBV2 and TRBJ1-2, is EPEVTQTPSHQVTQMGQEVILRCVPISNHLYFYWYRQILGQKVEFLVSFYNNEISEKSEIFDDQFSVERPDGSNFTLKIRSTKLEDSAMYFCASSGRTNYGYTFGSGTRLTVV.

The chain employs TRBV10-3 and TRBJ2-2; D is uncertain. Trimming pared 0 bases from V and 2 bases from J, leaving 7 bases between. This CDR3 region has 15 residues. The germline V gene encodes CDR1 ENHRY and CDR2 SYGVKD. CDR3 coding DNA: TGTGCCATCAGTGAGTCGACCGTCAACACCGGGGAGCTGTTTTTT. This codes for CAISESTVNTGELFF.

V usage is TRBV2 and J usage is TRBJ2-3; no reliable D call. Germline CDR1 and CDR2: SNHLY and FYNNEI. V gave up 6 bases and J gave up 2 bases, with 12 bases separating them. CDR3 length: 14 residues. The CDR3 sequence is CASRRSENTDTQYF. As DNA, the CDR3 is TGTGCCAGCAGGCGTTCGGAAAACACAGATACGCAGTATTTT.

This chain links TRBV29-1 with TRBJ1-5; D perhaps matches TRBD1 (6 bases). This CDR3 contains 15 residues. The germline CDR1 and CDR2 sequences are SQVTM and ANQGSEA. V shed 5 bases and J shed 0 bases, with 14 bases lying between them. CDR3 residues: CSVQGARGSNQPQHF. The CDR3 DNA sequence: TGCAGCGTTCAAGGGGCCAGGGGTAGCAATCAGCCCCAGCATTTT. Complete variable domain (other parts from reference TRBV29-1 and TRBJ1-5): SAVISQKPSRDICQRGTSLTIQCQVDSQVTMMFWYRQQPGQSLTLIATANQGSEATYESGFVIDKFPISRPNLTFSTLTVSNMSPEDSSIYLCSVQGARGSNQPQHFGDGTRLSIL.

The chain carries TRBV9 and TRBJ2-7, with 12 bases aligning to TRBD1. Trimming removed 1 base from V and 6 bases from J; junction bases left unmatched: 5. Germline CDR1 SGDLS, CDR2 YYNGEE. This CDR3 has 15 amino acids. The CDR3 nucleotides are TGTGCCAGCAGCGTATGGGGACAGGGGGCCGGCGAGCAGTACTTC. This codes for CASSVWGQGAGEQYF.

The J gene is TRBJ1-6, the V gene TRBV4-3, with TRBD1 matching 9 bases. Germline V CDR1 and CDR2: LGHNA, YSLEER. This CDR3 region has 14 residues. V shed 3 bases and J 9 bases; nucleotides not matched to a gene: 3. The CDR3 nucleotides read TGCGCCAGCAGCCAGGACAGGGGTAGTTCACCCCTCCACTTT. Translating it yields CASSQDRGSSPLHF.

This rearrangement joins TRBV7-8 to TRBJ2-7; 7 bases align to TRBD1. CDR3 size: 15 residues. The V and J ends lost 2 bases and 1 base, in that order; junction bases with no gene match: 5. The germline V gene has CDR1 SGHVS and CDR2 FQNEAQ. The CDR3 bases are TGTGCCAGCAGCTTAAAGGGGGCGCGATCCTACGAGCAGTACTTC. Amino acid sequence: CASSLKGARSYEQYF.

The genes are TRBV5-4 and TRBJ2-3, with D possibly TRBD2 on 5 matching bases. The germline V gene encodes CDR1 SGHNT and CDR2 YYREEE (reference sequence). Trimming took off 1 base at V and 1 base at J, with 10 bases between the two ends. The CDR3 totals 15 residues. The CDR3 DNA reads TGTGCCAGCAGCTTGCGGGGATTGGGCACAGATACGCAGTATTTT. It is translated as CASSLRGLGTDTQYF.

This clone occurred once. CDR3 sequence (DNA): TGTGCCAGCTCACCGGACAGGGTGCGTACTGAAGCTTTCTTT. Amino acids: CASSPDRVRTEAFF. The chain carries TRBV18 and TRBJ1-1; 8 bases align to TRBD1. The CDR3 is made up of 14 amino acids. The J segment lost 5 bases and the V segment lost 3 bases, leaving 5 bases of the junction unmatched. Germline-derived CDR1 and CDR2 are KGHSH and LQKENI.

This chain links TRBV5-1 with TRBJ1-1, with D maybe TRBD1 (5 bases). Germline lookup yields CDR1 SGHRS and CDR2 YFSETQ. The V end lost 3 bases, the J end lost 5 bases, and 11 bases lay between the germline ends. The CDR3 is made up of 13 amino acids. The DNA for the CDR3 is TGCGCCAGCAGCTCCCAGGGATTGACTGAAGCTTTCTTT. This codes for CASSSQGLTEAFF.

This chain links TRBV4-2 with TRBJ2-3; 10 bases line up with TRBD2. This CDR3 comprises 16 residues. Per the germline V gene, CDR1 is LGHNA and CDR2 is YNFKEQ. J was trimmed by 0 bases and V by 1 base; bases with no gene match: 1. CDR3 residues: CASSQVLAGSTDTQYF. The CDR3 nucleotides are TGTGCCAGCAGCCAAGTACTAGCGGGGAGCACAGATACGCAGTATTTT.

This clone was seen only once. The chain uses TRBV6-5 and TRBJ2-2; D not resolved. The CDR3 sequence is 14 residues long. V gave up 4 bases and J gave up 1 base, with 7 bases separating them. The germline gives CDR1 MNHEY, CDR2 SVGAGI. CDR3 nucleotides: TGTGCCAGCAGTTGGGTCAAGAACACCGGGGAGCTGTTTTTT. It specifies CASSWVKNTGELFF.

V is TRBV6-6 and J is TRBJ2-2; D gene ambiguous. V was pared by 6 bases and J by 7 bases, with 9 bases between. CDR1 and CDR2 from the germline V gene are MNHNY and SVGAGI (reference sequence). The CDR3 loop spans 12 amino acids. CDR3: CASSPMGGELFF. For the CDR3, the DNA is TGTGCCAGCAGCCCCATGGGCGGGGAGCTGTTTTTT.

The chain couples TRBV29-1 to TRBJ1-4; D not resolved. Trimming left V 4 bases short and J 0 bases short, with 9 bases between. The CDR3 is 14 residues long. Germline V gene data show CDR1 as SQVTM and CDR2 as ANQGSEA. This CDR3 is CSVGYQTTNEKLFF. In DNA, the CDR3 is TGCAGCGTTGGATATCAGACAACTAATGAAAAACTGTTTTTT.

Only one count was recorded for this clone. The chain employs TRBV28 and TRBJ1-5, with a weak D call TRBD1 (6 bases). CDR1 MDHEN and CDR2 SYDVKM come from the germline V gene. The CDR3 is 16 residues long. The V and J ends lost 6 bases and 6 bases respectively, with 21 bases between them. The CDR3 loop is CASSPFGGRWGQPQHF. The CDR3 nucleotides read TGTGCCAGCAGCCCCTTTGGGGGCAGATGGGGTCAGCCCCAGCATTTT.

The rearrangement joins TRBV7-6 to TRBJ1-5; possibly TRBD1 for D (5 bases). Germline-derived CDR1 and CDR2 are SGHVS and FNYEAQ. Trimming left V 2 bases short and J 7 bases short, with 9 bases between. The CDR3 spans 13 residues. As DNA, the CDR3 is TGTGCCAGCAGCTTATCAGGGACGCAGCCCCAGCATTTT. Protein product: CASSLSGTQPQHF.

The V call is TRBV7-3, the J call TRBJ2-1; no firm D call. V was clipped by 4 bases and J by 5 bases, with 15 bases between them. This CDR3 spans 15 amino acids. The V gene's germline CDR1 is SGHTA and CDR2 FQGTGA. This chain's CDR3 is CASSSLSGFNNEQFF. The CDR3 DNA reads as TGTGCCAGCAGCTCTTTATCGGGCTTCAACAATGAGCAGTTCTTC.

This clone has just one count. The sample has other DNA sequences that encode this CDR3 too. The rearrangement joins TRBV10-3 to TRBJ2-2; 10 positions agree with TRBD1. CDR3 length: 14 amino acids. With 6 bases clipped from V and 3 bases from J, the junction kept 1 base outside the gene matches. Germline V lookup: CDR1 ENHRY, CDR2 SYGVKD. The DNA for the CDR3 is TGTGCCATCAGGGACAGGGGGGACACCGGGGAGCTGTTTTTT. Amino acids: CAIRDRGDTGELFF.

The chain recombines TRBV4-1 with TRBJ1-6; D is ambiguous. The V gene's germline CDR1 is MGHRA and CDR2 YSYEKL. The CDR3 runs to 17 residues. V lost 4 bases and J lost 1, with 14 bases in between. The CDR3 reads CASSPSRARSYNSPLHF. The DNA of the CDR3 is TGCGCCAGCAGCCCTTCACGGGCGAGGTCCTATAATTCACCCCTCCACTTT.